The clone carrying this TCR beta chain was picked up one time. Its antigen is as yet unknown. The donors formed part of the roughly 110-subject validation cohort, distinct from the 666-subject first cohort. This sample is drawn from a study of cytomegalovirus exposure and HLA in healthy donors. On the study more broadly: Later analysis reported that the 120 or so validation repertoires shared the platform of the 500 to 850 first-cohort repertoires. Study outcomes and limitations: Specific recognition of CMV antigens was confirmed in vitro for a few chains (all CMV-associated). Altogether, 150 to 200 TCR beta chains were recorded as cytomegalovirus-associated.

CDR3 length: 16 residues. Germline assignment: CDR1 ENHRY and CDR2 SYGVKD. V lost 9 bases, J lost 1 base, and 18 bases lay in between. TCRdb keeps only in-frame clones here, not all; method: immunoSEQ multiplex PCR. The repertoire holds some 220,000 clones, with over 80% as singletons. The V gene is TRBV10-3, the J gene TRBJ2-2; D is unclear. The receptor was isolated from a woman aged 18-29 years in good health and CMV-seronegative. What was sequenced was PBMCs. The chain's CDR3 is CAMSRNSQRNTGELFF. Written as DNA, the CDR3 is TGTGCCATGAGTCGGAACAGCCAAAGGAACACCGGGGAGCTGTTTTTT.